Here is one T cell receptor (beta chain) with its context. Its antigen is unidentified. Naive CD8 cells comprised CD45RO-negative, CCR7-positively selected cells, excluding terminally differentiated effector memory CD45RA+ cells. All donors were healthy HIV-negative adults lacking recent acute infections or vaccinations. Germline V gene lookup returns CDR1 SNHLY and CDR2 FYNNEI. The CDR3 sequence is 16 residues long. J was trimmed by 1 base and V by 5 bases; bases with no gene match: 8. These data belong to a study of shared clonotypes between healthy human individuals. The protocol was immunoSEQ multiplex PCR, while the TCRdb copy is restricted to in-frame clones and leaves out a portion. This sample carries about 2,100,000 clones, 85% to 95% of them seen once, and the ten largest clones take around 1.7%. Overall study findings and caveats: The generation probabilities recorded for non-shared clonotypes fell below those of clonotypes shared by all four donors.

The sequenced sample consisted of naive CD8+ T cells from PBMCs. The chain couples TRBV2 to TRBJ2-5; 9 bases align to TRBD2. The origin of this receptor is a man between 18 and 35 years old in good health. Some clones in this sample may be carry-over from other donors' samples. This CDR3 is CASSMGLAGLQETQYF. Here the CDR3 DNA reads TGTGCCAGCAGTATGGGGCTAGCGGGACTCCAAGAGACCCAGTACTTC.